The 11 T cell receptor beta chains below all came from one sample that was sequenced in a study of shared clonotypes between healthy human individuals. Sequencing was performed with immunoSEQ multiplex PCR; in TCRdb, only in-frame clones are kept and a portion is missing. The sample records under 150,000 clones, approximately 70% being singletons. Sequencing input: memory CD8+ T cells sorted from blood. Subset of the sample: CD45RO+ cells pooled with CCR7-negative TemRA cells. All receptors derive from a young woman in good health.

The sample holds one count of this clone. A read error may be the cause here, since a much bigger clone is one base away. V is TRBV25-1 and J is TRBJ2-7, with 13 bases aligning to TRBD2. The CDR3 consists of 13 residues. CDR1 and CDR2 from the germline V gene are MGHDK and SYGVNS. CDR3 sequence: CAGSEPGLAGLNF. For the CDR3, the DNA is TGTGCCGGCAGTGAGCCGGGACTAGCGGGACTAAACTTC.

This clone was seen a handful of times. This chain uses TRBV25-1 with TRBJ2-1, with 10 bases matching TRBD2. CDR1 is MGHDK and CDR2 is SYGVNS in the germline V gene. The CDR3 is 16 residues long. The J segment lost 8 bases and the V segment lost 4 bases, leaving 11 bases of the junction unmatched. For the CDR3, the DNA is TGTGCCAGCAGTGGGGGAGCGGGAGGGGAGGGCGATGAGCAGTTCTTC. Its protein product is CASSGGAGGEGDEQFF.

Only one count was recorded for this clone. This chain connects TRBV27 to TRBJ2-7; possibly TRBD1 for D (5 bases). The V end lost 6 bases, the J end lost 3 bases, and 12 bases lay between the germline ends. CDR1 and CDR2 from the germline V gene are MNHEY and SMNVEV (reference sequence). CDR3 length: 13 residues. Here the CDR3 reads CASSHGQLYEQYF. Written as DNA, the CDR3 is TGTGCCAGCAGCCACGGACAACTCTACGAGCAGTACTTC.

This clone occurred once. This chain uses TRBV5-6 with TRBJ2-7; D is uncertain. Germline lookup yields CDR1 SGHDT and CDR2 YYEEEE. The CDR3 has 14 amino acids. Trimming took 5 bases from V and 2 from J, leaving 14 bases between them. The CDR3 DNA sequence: TGTGCCAGCAGGCCGTCTTTGGGCCCCTACGAGCAGTACTTC. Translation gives CASRPSLGPYEQYF.

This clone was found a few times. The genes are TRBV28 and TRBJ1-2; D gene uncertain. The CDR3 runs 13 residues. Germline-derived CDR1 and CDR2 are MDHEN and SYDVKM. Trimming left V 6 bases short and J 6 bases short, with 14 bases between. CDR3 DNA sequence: TGTGCCAGCAGCCCTATGACACGGCATGGCTACACCTTC. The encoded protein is CASSPMTRHGYTF.

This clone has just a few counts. Here the CDR3 DNA reads TGTGCCAGCAGCGTAGATAGAGGGACTAGCGGTTACAATGAGCAGTTCTTC. Protein sequence: CASSVDRGTSGYNEQFF. The V gene is TRBV9, the J gene TRBJ2-1; TRBD2 matches at 11 bases. Germline V CDR1 and CDR2: SGDLS, YYNGEE. The CDR3 covers 17 residues. Trimming took 0 bases from V and 4 from J; bases not matched to a gene: 6.

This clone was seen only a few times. The DNA for the CDR3 is TGTGCCAGCAGTCGGGGGGGGACACCCTTCGAGCAGTACTTC. It yields the protein CASSRGGTPFEQYF. The chain has TRBV27 and TRBJ2-7; TRBD2 matches 8 bases. The ends lost 5 bases at V and 6 bases at J; junction bases unmatched: 9. Germline CDR1 and CDR2: MNHEY and SMNVEV (reference sequence). The CDR3 extends over 14 amino acids.

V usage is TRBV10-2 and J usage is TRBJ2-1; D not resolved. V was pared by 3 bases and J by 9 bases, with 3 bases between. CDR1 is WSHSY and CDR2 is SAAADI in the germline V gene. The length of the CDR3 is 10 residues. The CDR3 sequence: CASSDGEQFF. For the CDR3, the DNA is TGCGCCAGCAGTGACGGTGAGCAGTTCTTC.

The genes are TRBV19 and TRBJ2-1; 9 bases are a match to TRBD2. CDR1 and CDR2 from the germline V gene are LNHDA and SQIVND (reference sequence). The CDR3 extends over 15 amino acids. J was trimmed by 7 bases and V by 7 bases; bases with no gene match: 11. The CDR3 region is CASNGGREYRNEQFF. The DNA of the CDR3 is TGTGCCAGTAACGGCGGGAGGGAGTATAGGAATGAGCAGTTCTTC. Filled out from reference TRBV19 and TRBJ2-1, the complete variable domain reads DGGITQSPKYLFRKEGQNVTLSCEQNLNHDAMYWYRQDPGQGLRLIYYSQIVNDFQKGDIAEGYSVSREKKESFPLTVTSAQKNPTAFYLCASNGGREYRNEQFFGPGTRLTVL.

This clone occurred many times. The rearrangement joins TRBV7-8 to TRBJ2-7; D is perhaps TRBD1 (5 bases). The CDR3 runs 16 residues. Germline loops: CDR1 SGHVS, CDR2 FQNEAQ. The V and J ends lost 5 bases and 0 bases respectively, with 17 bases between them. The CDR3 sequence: CASSPQGTSYSYEQYF. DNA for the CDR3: TGTGCCAGCAGCCCCCAGGGCACCTCATACTCCTACGAGCAGTACTTC.

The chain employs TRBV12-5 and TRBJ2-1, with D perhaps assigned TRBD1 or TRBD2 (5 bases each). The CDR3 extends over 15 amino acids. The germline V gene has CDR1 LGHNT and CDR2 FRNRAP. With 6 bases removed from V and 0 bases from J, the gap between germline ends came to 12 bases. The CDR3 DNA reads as TGTGCTAGTGGACAAGCAGGGAGCTCCTACAATGAGCAGTTCTTC. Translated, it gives CASGQAGSSYNEQFF.